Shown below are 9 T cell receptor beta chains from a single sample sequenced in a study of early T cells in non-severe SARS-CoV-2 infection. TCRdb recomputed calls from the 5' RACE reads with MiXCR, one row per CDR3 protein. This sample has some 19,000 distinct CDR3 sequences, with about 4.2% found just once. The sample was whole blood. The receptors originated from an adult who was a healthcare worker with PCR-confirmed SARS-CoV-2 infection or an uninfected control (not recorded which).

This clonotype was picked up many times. CDR3 protein: CASSLGGGRADTQYF. The DNA of the CDR3 is TGTGCCAGCAGCTTGGGCGGGGGGCGAGCAGATACGCAGTATTTT. The chain recombines TRBV5-4 with TRBJ2-3, with 8 bases fitting TRBD2. The CDR3 runs 15 residues. Germline-derived CDR1 and CDR2 are SGHNT and YYREEE (reference sequence). Losses at the gene ends were 0 bases for V and 4 bases for J; bases not matched to a gene: 4.

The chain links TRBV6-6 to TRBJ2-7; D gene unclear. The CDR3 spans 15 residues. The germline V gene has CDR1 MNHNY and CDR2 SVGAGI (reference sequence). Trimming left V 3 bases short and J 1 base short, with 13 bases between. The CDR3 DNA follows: TGTGCCAGCAGTTATCCGGCCGGCCAATCCTACGAGCAGTACTTC. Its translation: CASSYPAGQSYEQYF.

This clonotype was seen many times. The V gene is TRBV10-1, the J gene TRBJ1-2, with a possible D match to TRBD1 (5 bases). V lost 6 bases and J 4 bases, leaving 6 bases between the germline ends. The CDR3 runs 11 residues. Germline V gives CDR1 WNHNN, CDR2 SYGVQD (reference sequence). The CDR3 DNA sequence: TGCGCCAGCAGGGACATCTATGGCTACACCTTC. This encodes CASRDIYGYTF.

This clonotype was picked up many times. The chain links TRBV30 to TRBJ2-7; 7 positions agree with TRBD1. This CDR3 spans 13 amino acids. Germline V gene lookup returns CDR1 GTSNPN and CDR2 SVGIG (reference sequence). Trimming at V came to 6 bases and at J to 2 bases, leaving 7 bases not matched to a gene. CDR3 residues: CACILQGTYEQYF. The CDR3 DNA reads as TGTGCCTGCATACTACAGGGGACCTACGAGCAGTACTTC.

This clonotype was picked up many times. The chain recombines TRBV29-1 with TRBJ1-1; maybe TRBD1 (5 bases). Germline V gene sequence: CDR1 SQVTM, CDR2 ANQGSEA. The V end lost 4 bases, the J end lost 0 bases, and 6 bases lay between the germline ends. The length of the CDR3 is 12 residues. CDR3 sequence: CSVGQMNTEAFF. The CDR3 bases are TGCAGCGTTGGACAGATGAACACTGAAGCTTTCTTT. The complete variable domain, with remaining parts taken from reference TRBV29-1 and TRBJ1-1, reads SAVISQKPSRDICQRGTSLTIQCQVDSQVTMMFWYRQQPGQSLTLIATANQGSEATYESGFVIDKFPISRPNLTFSTLTVSNMSPEDSSIYLCSVGQMNTEAFFGQGTRLTVV.

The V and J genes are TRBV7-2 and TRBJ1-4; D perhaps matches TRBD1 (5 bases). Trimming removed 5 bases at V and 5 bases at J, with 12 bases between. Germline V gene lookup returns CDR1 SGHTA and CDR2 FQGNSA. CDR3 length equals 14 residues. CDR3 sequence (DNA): TGTGCCAGCAGCCAACAGGCGGAGAATGAAAAACTGTTTTTT. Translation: CASSQQAENEKLFF. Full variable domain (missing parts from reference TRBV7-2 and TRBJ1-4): GAGVSQSPSNKVTEKGKDVELRCDPISGHTALYWYRQSLGQGLEFLIYFQGNSAPDKSGLPSDRFSAERTGGSVSTLTIQRTQQEDSAVYLCASSQQAENEKLFFGSGTQLSVL.

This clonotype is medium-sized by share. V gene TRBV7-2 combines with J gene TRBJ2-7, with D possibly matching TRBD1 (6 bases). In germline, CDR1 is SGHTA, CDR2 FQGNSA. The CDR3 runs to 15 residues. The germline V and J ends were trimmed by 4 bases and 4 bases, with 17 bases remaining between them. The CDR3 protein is CASSSGDRLRYEQYF. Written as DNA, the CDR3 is TGTGCCAGCAGCTCTGGCGACAGGCTCCGTTACGAGCAGTACTTC.

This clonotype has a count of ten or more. This chain's CDR3 is CASSHSLRTGGFQETQYF. CDR3 coding DNA: TGCGCCAGCAGCCACTCCCTTAGGACAGGGGGCTTCCAAGAGACCCAGTACTTC. This rearrangement joins TRBV5-1 to TRBJ2-5, with 11 bases fitting TRBD1. With V trimmed by 4 bases and J by 1 base, 12 bases remained unmatched. CDR1 SGHRS and CDR2 YFSETQ come from the germline V gene. The CDR3 totals 18 residues.

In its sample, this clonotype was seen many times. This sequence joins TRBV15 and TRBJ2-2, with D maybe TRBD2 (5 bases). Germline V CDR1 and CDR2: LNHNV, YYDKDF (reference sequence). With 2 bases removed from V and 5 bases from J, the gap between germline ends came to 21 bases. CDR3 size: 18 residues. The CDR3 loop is CATSRPGGGLLSTGELFF. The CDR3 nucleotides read TGTGCCACCAGCAGACCGGGCGGAGGTCTGTTATCAACCGGGGAGCTGTTTTTT. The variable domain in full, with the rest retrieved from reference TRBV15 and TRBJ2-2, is DAMVIQNPRYQVTQFGKPVTLSCSQTLNHNVMYWYQQKSSQAPKLLFHYYDKDFNNEADTPDNFQSRRPNTSFCFLDIRSPGLGDTAMYLCATSRPGGGLLSTGELFFGEGSRLTVL.